This T cell receptor (beta chain) was found in a study of blood T cell repertoires in COVID-19. Trimming removed 6 bases from V and 3 bases from J, with 8 bases in between. The CDR3 totals 12 residues. Germline V gene data show CDR1 as MDHEN and CDR2 as SYDVKM. Produced via immunoSEQ multiplex PCR; TCRdb's table is partial and in-frame only. The sample holds some 350,000 clones, roughly nine tenths seen once. The chain has TRBV28 and TRBJ2-5; D is ambiguous. Sequencing was performed on peripheral blood. The TCR was taken from a woman aged 25 to 39 with COVID-19, enrolled during active disease. This CDR3 reads CASSEQEETQYF. The CDR3 nucleotides read TGTGCCAGCAGCGAACAAGAAGAGACCCAGTACTTC.